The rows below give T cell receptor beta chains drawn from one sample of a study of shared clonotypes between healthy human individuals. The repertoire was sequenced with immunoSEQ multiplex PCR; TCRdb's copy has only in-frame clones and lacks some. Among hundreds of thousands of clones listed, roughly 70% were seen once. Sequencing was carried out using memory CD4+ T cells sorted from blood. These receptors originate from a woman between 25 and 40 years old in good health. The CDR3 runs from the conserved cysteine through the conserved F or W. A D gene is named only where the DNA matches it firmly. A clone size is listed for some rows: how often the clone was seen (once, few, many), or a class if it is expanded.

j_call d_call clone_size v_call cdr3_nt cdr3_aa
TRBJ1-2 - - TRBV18 TGTGCCAGCTCACCGGGCCTGAGATACGGCTACACCTTC CASSPGLRYGYTF
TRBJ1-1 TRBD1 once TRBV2 TGTGCCAGCAATGGACAGGTAAACACTGAAGCTTTCTTT CASNGQVNTEAFF
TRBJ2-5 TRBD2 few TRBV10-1 TGCGCCAGCAGTATAGCGGGAGGGGAGACCCAGTACTTC CASSIAGGETQYF
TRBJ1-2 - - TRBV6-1 TGTGCCAGTCAGGACAACTATGGCTACACCTTC CASQDNYGYTF
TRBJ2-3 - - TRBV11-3 TGTGCCAGCAGCTCCTATACTGATACGCAGTATTTT CASSSYTDTQYF
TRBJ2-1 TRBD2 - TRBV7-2 TGTGCCAGCAGCTTAGTACGCGGGAGGACCTCCTACAATGAGCAGTTCTTC CASSLVRGRTSYNEQFF
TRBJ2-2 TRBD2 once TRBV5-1 TGCGCCAGCAGCTTGGTTCCTAGCGGGACTCCCGCGAACACCGGGGAGCTGTTTTTT CASSLVPSGTPANTGELFF
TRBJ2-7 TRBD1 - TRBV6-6 TGTGCCAGCAGTTACACCACAGGGGGCAGCTACGAGCAGTACTTC CASSYTTGGSYEQYF
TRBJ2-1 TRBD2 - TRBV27 TGTGCCAGCATGGTTCTTGGACTAGCGGGACGGAGCTCCTACAATGAGCAGTTCTTC CASMVLGLAGRSSYNEQFF
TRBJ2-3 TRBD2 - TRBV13 TGTGCCAGCAGACCTCTAGCGGGAGGGCGCACAGATACGCAGTATTTT CASRPLAGGRTDTQYF
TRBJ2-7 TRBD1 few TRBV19 TGTGCCAGTAGGACAACGGGACAGGGGGTCGACGAGCAGTACTTC CASRTTGQGVDEQYF
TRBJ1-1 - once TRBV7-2 TGTGCCAGCAGCTTAGAATTGGTGACTGAAGCTTTCTTT CASSLELVTEAFF
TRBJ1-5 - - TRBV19 TGTGCCACGCGGCGAAGGGAAAGCAATCAGCCCCAGCATTTT CATRRRESNQPQHF
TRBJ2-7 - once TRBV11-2 TGTGCCAGCAGCTTAGACGTAGGCTTGGAGCAGTACTTC CASSLDVGLEQYF
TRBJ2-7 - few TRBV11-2 TGTGCCAGCAGCTTAGCACCCCGTCGAGTCTACGAGCAGTACTTC CASSLAPRRVYEQYF
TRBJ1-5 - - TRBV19 TGTGCCAGTAGTATCCAGGTTGGGGGAAATCAGCCCCAGCATTTT CASSIQVGGNQPQHF
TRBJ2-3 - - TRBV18 TGTGCCAGCTCACCACTCCCCACAGATACGCAGTATTTT CASSPLPTDTQYF
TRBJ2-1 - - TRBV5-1 TGCGCCAGCAGCTTCGGGGGACGGGAAGGCGAGCAGTTCTTC CASSFGGREGEQFF
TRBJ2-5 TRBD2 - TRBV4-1 TGCGCCAGGAGGCGGGAGGAGACCCAGTACTTC CARRREETQYF
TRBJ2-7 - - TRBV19 TGTGCCAGTAGTACACTAGTTGGGCCCTACGAGCAGTACTTC CASSTLVGPYEQYF
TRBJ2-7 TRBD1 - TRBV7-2 TGTGCCAGCAGACGGGGACAGAGCTCCTACGAGCAGTACTTC CASRRGQSSYEQYF
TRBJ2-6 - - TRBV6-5 TGTGCCGCTGCCAATCGAGGGTCGGGGGCCAACGTCCTGACTTTC CAAANRGSGANVLTF
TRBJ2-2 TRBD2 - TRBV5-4 TGTGCCAGCAGCAAGGGACTAGCGGGGAACACCGGGGAGCTGTTTTTT CASSKGLAGNTGELFF